This T cell receptor beta chain was identified during a study of blood T cells in healthy people across ages. The donors, healthy Caucasians from Russia, were aged about 6 to 90. The draw of peripheral blood yielded ten milliliters from each donor. Findings and limits, study-wide: As naive T cell percentage varied, TCR beta diversity correlated strongly with it. Estimates based on one million T cells were treated as lower bounds.

This clonotype was found a few times. The target antigen is unknown. Primers used in a second PCR of about 7 to 12 cycles were a sample-barcoded 5' primer and a J-beta primer mix. TCRdb passed the 5' RACE reads through MiXCR, listing each CDR3 protein once. The table records 550,000 to 750,000 distinct CDR3 sequences, under 25% of them present only once. Germline V gene sequence: CDR1 MNHEY, CDR2 SVGAGI. CDR3 length equals 14 residues. Germline trimming cut 2 bases from V and 5 bases from J; bases unmatched to any gene: 5. The chain joins TRBV6-5 to TRBJ2-5; 7 bases map to TRBD1. Sequencing was done on a sample of blood. This TCR derives from a man between 70 and 80 years old in good health. In nucleotides, the CDR3 is TGTGCCAGCAGTTACGGACAGGTGGTCGAGACCCAGTACTTC. This translates into CASSYGQVVETQYF.